The 8 T cell receptor beta chains below all came from one sample that was sequenced in a study of T cells after yellow fever vaccination. TCRdb re-called the 5' RACE reads through MiXCR, storing one row per CDR3 protein. Of some 600,000 distinct CDR3 sequences listed, more than 9% were seen once; the top ten hold about 16%. The input for sequencing was PBMCs, taken on the day of the yellow fever booster vaccination. Receptors were obtained from a man aged 25-45 years who received the YFV17D yellow fever vaccine.

The V gene is TRBV6-2 or TRBV6-3, the J gene TRBJ2-5, with D possibly being TRBD2 (6 bases). Germline assignment: CDR1 MNHEY and CDR2 SVGEGT. The CDR3 loop spans 13 amino acids. Deletions cut 6 bases from V and 5 bases from J, with 13 bases between. In nucleotides, the CDR3 is TGTGCCAGCAGACGGGAGCTTGGGGAGACCCAGTACTTC. This translates into CASRRELGETQYF.

V is TRBV7-8 and J is TRBJ2-2; TRBD2 aligns across 11 bases. Germline V gene sequence: CDR1 SGHVS, CDR2 FQNEAQ. V lost 3 bases, J lost 4 bases, and 7 bases stayed unmatched. The CDR3 consists of 17 residues. The CDR3 DNA follows: TGTGCCAGCAGCTTGCGACTAGCGGGACGTCGCACCGGGGAGCTGTTTTTT. It specifies CASSLRLAGRRTGELFF.

This clonotype occurred a few times. V usage is TRBV15 and J usage is TRBJ1-5; 7 bases are a match to TRBD1. Unmatched junction bases numbered 2, after V lost 0 bases and J lost 6 bases. This CDR3 is built from 14 residues. Germline V gene sequence: CDR1 LNHNV, CDR2 YYDKDF (reference sequence). The CDR3 loop is CATSRDQGGQPQHF. The DNA of the CDR3 is TGTGCCACCAGCAGAGATCAGGGGGGTCAGCCCCAGCATTTT.

The rearrangement uses TRBV5-4 and TRBJ2-7; possible D gene TRBD1, 6 bases. CDR3 length equals 15 residues. CDR1 SGHNT and CDR2 YYREEE come from the germline V gene (reference sequence). The V end was cut by 0 bases, the J end by 2 bases, with 12 bases between. Written as DNA, the CDR3 is TGTGCCAGCAGCTTGGGTCGGGACATAACCTACGAGCAGTACTTC. Translation gives CASSLGRDITYEQYF.

This clonotype was counted a few times. CDR3 coding DNA: TGCGCCAGCAGCGCGACGGGACTAGCTTACAATGAGCAGTTCTTC. Its protein product is CASSATGLAYNEQFF. V usage is TRBV4-1 and J usage is TRBJ2-1, with TRBD2 matching 9 bases. CDR1 MGHRA and CDR2 YSYEKL come from the germline V gene. This CDR3 is built from 15 residues. Trimming took 5 bases from V and 4 from J; bases not matched to a gene: 6.

The chain recombines TRBV7-2 with TRBJ2-7; 9 nucleotides match TRBD2. This CDR3 has 15 residues. The V gene's germline CDR1 is SGHTA and CDR2 FQGNSA. Trimming at V came to 2 bases and at J to 2 bases, leaving 4 bases not matched to a gene. The CDR3 spells CASSLYLAGTYEQYF. CDR3 DNA: TGTGCCAGCAGCTTATATCTAGCGGGAACCTACGAGCAGTACTTC. The full variable domain, rest sourced from reference TRBV7-2 and TRBJ2-7, is GAGVSQSPSNKVTEKGKDVELRCDPISGHTALYWYRQSLGQGLEFLIYFQGNSAPDKSGLPSDRFSAERTGGSVSTLTIQRTQQEDSAVYLCASSLYLAGTYEQYFGPGTRLTVT.

This clonotype was seen a handful of times. The rearrangement links TRBV20-1 to TRBJ2-7, with D possibly matching TRBD1 (5 bases). The CDR3 has 15 residues. CDR1 is DFQATT and CDR2 is SNEGSKA in the germline V gene (reference sequence). Trimming took 5 bases from V and 3 from J, leaving 20 bases between them. The CDR3 sequence is CSAAPAGNSYYEQYF. The CDR3 DNA follows: TGCAGTGCTGCCCCGGCAGGGAACAGTTACTACGAGCAGTACTTC.

This rearrangement joins TRBV18 to TRBJ2-2; D uncertain. In germline, CDR1 is KGHSH, CDR2 LQKENI. The V end lost 3 bases, the J end lost 8 bases, and 7 bases lay between the germline ends. The CDR3 totals 12 residues. The CDR3 DNA follows: TGTGCCAGCTCACCCAACTGGGGGGAGCTGTTTTTT. Amino acids: CASSPNWGELFF.